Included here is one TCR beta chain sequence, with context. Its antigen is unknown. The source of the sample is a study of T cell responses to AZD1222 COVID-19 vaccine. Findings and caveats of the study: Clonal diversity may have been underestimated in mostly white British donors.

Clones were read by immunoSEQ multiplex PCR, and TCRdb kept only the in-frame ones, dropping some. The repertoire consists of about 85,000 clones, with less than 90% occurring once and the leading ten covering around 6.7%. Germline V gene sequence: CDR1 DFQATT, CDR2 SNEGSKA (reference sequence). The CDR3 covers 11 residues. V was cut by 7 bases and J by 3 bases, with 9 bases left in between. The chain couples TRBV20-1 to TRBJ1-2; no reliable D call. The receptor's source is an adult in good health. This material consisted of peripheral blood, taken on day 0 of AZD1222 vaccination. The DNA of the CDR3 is TGCAGTGTCCCCGGGTACTATGGCTACACCTTC. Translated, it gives CSVPGYYGYTF.